This T cell receptor (beta chain) emerged from a study of molecular identifiers for immune sequencing clone quantification. Naive CD8 T cells were sorted, and the gate applied was CD8+CD4-CCR7+CD45RA+. At least ten counts were recorded for this clonotype. In TCRdb, the PCR reads were re-called with MiXCR into one record per CDR3 protein. In the table there are approximately 550,000 distinct CDR3 sequences, about 26% of which are singletons. The CDR3 is made up of 14 amino acids. Germline V lookup: CDR1 MGHRA, CDR2 YSYEKL. Trimming took 0 bases from V and 4 from J, leaving 9 bases between them. The clonotype comes from a human donor in good health. Some libraries in this study had Jurkat cell RNA spiked in. The sample comprised naive CD8+ T cells from blood, with Jurkat cell RNA spiked in. Subset: FACS-sorted CD8+CD4-CCR7+CD45RA+ naive T cells. The V and J genes are TRBV4-1 and TRBJ1-1; D not certain. The CDR3 sequence is CASSQDPLTTEAFF. CDR3 coding DNA: TGCGCCAGCAGCCAAGATCCGTTGACCACTGAAGCTTTCTTT.